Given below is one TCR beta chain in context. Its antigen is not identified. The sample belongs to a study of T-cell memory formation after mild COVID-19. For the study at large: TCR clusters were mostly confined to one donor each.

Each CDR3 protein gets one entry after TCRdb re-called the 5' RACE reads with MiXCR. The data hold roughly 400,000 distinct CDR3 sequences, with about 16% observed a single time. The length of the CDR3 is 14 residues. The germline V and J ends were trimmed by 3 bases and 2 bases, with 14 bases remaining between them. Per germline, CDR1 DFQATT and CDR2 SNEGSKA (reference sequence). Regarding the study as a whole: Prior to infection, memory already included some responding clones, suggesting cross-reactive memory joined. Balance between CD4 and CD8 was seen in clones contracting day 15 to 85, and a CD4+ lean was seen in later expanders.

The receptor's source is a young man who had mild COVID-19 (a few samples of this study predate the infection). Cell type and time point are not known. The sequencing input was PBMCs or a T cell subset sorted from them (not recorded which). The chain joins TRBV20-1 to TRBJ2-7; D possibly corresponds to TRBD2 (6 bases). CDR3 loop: CSARPGGAAYEQYF. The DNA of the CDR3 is TGCAGTGCTAGGCCCGGGGGTGCCGCCTACGAGCAGTACTTC.